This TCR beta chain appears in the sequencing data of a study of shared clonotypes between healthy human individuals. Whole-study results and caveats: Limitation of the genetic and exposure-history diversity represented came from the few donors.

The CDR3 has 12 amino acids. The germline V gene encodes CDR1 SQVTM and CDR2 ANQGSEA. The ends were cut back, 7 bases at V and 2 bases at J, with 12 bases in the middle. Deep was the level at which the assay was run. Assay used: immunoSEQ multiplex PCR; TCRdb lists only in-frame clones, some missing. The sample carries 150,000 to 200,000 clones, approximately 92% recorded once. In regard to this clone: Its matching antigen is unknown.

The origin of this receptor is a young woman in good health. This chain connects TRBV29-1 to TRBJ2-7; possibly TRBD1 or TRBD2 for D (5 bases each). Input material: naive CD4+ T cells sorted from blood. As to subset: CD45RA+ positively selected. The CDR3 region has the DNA TGCAGCGGTGTTGGGGGAGCCTACGAGCAGTACTTC. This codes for CSGVGGAYEQYF.